The 16 T cell receptor beta chains below come from one sample, sequenced in a study of breast tumors, draining lymph nodes, adjacent tissues. TCRdb reprocessed the multiplex PCR reads via MiXCR and lists one record per CDR3 protein. The profile shows 200,000 to 250,000 distinct CDR3 sequences, about 30% of them singletons. Breast cancer patients provided tissue from their axillary draining lymph nodes. The material sequenced was axillary lymph node tissue. Source of these receptors: a female donor with breast cancer. Some clones in this sample may be carry-over from other donors' samples.

Ten or more counts support this clonotype. V is TRBV6-1 and J is TRBJ1-5; D is uncertain. The CDR3 sequence is 13 residues long. Trimming removed 5 bases at V and 3 bases at J, with 8 bases between. The germline V gene has CDR1 MNHNS and CDR2 SASEGT. The CDR3 region is CASSSQNNQPQHF. The DNA of the CDR3 is TGTGCCAGCAGTTCCCAGAACAATCAGCCCCAGCATTTT.

Remarks on this clonotype: Because the CDR3's place on the DNA is in doubt, the DNA is left out and the CDR3 is given as listed by TCRdb. The chain carries TRBV7-8 and TRBJ1-2; the table's D call TRBD1 went unverified against the DNA. The CDR3 has 24 residues if both end residues are counted. The germline gives CDR1 SGHVS, CDR2 FQNEAQ. CDR3 region: CASSLEAGGFYNEQFFGPGHGYTF.

In this sample, this clonotype turned up many times. The chain couples TRBV2 to TRBJ2-1; D is unresolved. Germline V gene lookup returns CDR1 SNHLY and CDR2 FYNNEI. The CDR3 contains 13 residues. V was clipped by 8 bases and J by 3 bases, with 11 bases between them. CDR3 residues: CASLAPIYNEQFF. DNA for the CDR3: TGTGCCAGCTTGGCTCCCATCTACAATGAGCAGTTCTTC.

This sequence joins TRBV6-2 or TRBV6-3 and TRBJ2-5; D might be TRBD2 (5 bases). The germline gives CDR1 MNHEY, CDR2 SVGEGT. The length of the CDR3 is 15 residues. Trimming stripped 2 bases from V and 2 bases from J, with 12 bases between. CDR3 nucleotides: TGTGCCAGCAGTTACAGGGATAGCGTACAAGAGACCCAGTACTTC. This encodes CASSYRDSVQETQYF.

This clonotype was detected ten times or more. V is TRBV5-1 and J is TRBJ2-5; D tentatively reads TRBD1 or TRBD2 (6 bases each). V was cut by 2 bases and J by 5 bases, with 13 bases left in between. Germline loops: CDR1 SGHRS, CDR2 YFSETQ. CDR3 size: 14 residues. CDR3 amino acids: CASSLGGLLETQYF. CDR3 coding DNA: TGCGCCAGCAGCTTAGGGGGACTTTTGGAGACCCAGTACTTC.

Turning to this clonotype: A much larger clone is a single base away; this may be a read error. This chain connects TRBV20-1 to TRBJ1-5; 7 bases fit TRBD1. This CDR3 has 17 residues. V lost 0 bases to trimming and J lost 2 bases; unmatched junction nucleotides: 10. Per the germline V gene, CDR1 is DFQATT and CDR2 is SNEGSKA (reference sequence). The CDR3 nucleotides are TGCAGTGCTAGAGATTCACAGGGGCGTACTGGCAATCAGCCCCAGCATTTT. Its translation: CSARDSQGRTGNQPQHF.

This clonotype was counted many times. The chain employs TRBV30 and TRBJ2-5, with D possibly being TRBD2 (7 bases). The CDR3 consists of 15 residues. Trimming cost V 2 bases and J 4 bases, with 17 bases left between them. Germline CDR1 reads GTSNPN; CDR2 reads SVGIG (reference sequence). CDR3: CAWSRGAGVGETQYF. In DNA, the CDR3 is TGTGCCTGGAGTAGGGGGGCGGGAGTCGGAGAGACCCAGTACTTC.

V and J are TRBV12-3 or TRBV12-4 and TRBJ1-2; D ambiguous. V dropped 3 bases and J dropped 8 bases, with 7 bases sitting between them. The CDR3 length is 11 residues. The CDR3 sequence: CASSFGMGYTF. The CDR3 nucleotides are TGTGCCAGCAGTTTCGGGATGGGCTACACCTTC.

This clonotype was picked up a small number of times. The genes are TRBV6-5 and TRBJ1-1, with TRBD1 matching over 10 bases. CDR1 is MNHEY and CDR2 is SVGAGI in the germline V gene. The CDR3 consists of 15 residues. V was pared by 6 bases and J by 7 bases, with 11 bases of the junction left unmatched. CDR3 amino acids: CASRGTGEVHNEAFF. DNA for the CDR3: TGTGCCAGCAGAGGGACAGGGGAGGTTCATAATGAAGCTTTCTTT.

To note about this clonotype: At one end, the junction sequence differs from germline, possibly due to a read error. The CDR3 protein is CASSSRGLAGGVGRTGTQYF. CDR3 bases: TGTGCCAGCAGCTCGAGGGGACTAGCGGGAGGTGTTGGCCGCACAGGTACGCAGTATTTT. The chain recombines TRBV12-3 or TRBV12-4 with TRBJ2-3; 15 bases map to TRBD2. The CDR3 sequence is 20 residues long.

This clonotype showed up many times. This chain links TRBV5-1 with TRBJ2-3, with 7 bases aligning to TRBD1. Looked up from germline, CDR1 is SGHRS and CDR2 is YFSETQ. The CDR3 runs to 19 residues. V lost 6 bases, J lost 8 bases, and 27 bases stayed unmatched. CDR3: CASNGDRQGIRLTGRTQYF. CDR3 coding DNA: TGCGCCAGCAATGGAGATCGACAGGGTATCCGTCTTACGGGCCGTACGCAGTATTTT.

A word on this clonotype: One base away lies a much larger clone, so this may be a sequencing read error. The V call is TRBV20-1, the J call TRBJ2-3, with D unresolved. Trimming took 1 base from V and 2 from J, leaving 22 bases between them. CDR3 length: 18 amino acids. Germline CDR1 reads DFQATT; CDR2 reads SNEGSKA (reference sequence). The CDR3 bases are TGCAGTGCTAGAGGACGTGTATCACTCGCGAGCCCCACAGATACGCAGTATTTT. Amino acid sequence: CSARGRVSLASPTDTQYF.

This sequence joins TRBV7-9 and TRBJ1-2; TRBD1 agrees at 8 bases. After removal of 0 bases from V and 8 bases from J, the junction contained 11 bases not matched to a gene. The V gene's germline CDR1 is SEHNR and CDR2 FQNEAQ (reference sequence). The CDR3 covers 16 residues. In nucleotides, the CDR3 is TGTGCCAGCAGCTTAGCGCGAACGTGGACAGGGAACGGCTACACCTTC. Residues: CASSLARTWTGNGYTF.

V is TRBV20-1 and J is TRBJ2-7, with D tentatively TRBD1 or TRBD2 (5 bases each). This CDR3 comprises 14 residues. Per the germline V gene, CDR1 is DFQATT and CDR2 is SNEGSKA (reference sequence). V lost 3 bases and J lost 6, with 18 bases in between. CDR3 residues: CSASDRVLRGEQYF. In DNA form, the CDR3 reads TGCAGTGCTAGTGATCGGGTCTTGAGGGGCGAGCAGTACTTC.

The chain uses TRBV25-1 and TRBJ2-1, with D uncertain. V dropped 4 bases and J dropped 4 bases, with 11 bases sitting between them. This CDR3 spans 14 amino acids. CDR1 is MGHDK, CDR2 SYGVNS, per germline. CDR3 region: CASSAPSTYNEQFF. CDR3 sequence (DNA): TGTGCCAGCAGTGCTCCATCAACTTACAATGAGCAGTTCTTC.

In this sample, this clonotype turned up many times. The chain uses TRBV30 and TRBJ1-5; 9 bases are a match to TRBD1. V shed 2 bases, J shed 6 bases, and the junction held 5 bases outside the gene matches. CDR1 is GTSNPN, CDR2 SVGIG, per germline (reference sequence). The CDR3 loop spans 14 amino acids. CDR3 nucleotides: TGTGCCTGGAGTCTTACAGGGGGCAGTCAGCCCCAGCATTTT. Its protein product is CAWSLTGGSQPQHF.